Shown below are 11 T cell receptor beta chains from a single sample sequenced in a study of blood T cell repertoires in COVID-19 (dated by TCRdb to the early 2020s). The library was obtained by the immunoSEQ multiplex PCR assay. What TCRdb holds here is the immuneACCESS table cut down to in-frame rearrangements. Part of the clones is not present; checked against another copy, under half of the missing clones reflect an unresolved V gene, and the others are unexplained. Recorded for this sample are some 66,000 clones; approximately 94% of them occurred a single time. Jointly, the top ten make up approximately 2.6% of the sample. Sequencing used peripheral blood. Receptors originate from a man in his 70s with active COVID-19.

The chain joins TRBV6-5 to TRBJ2-1; 8 bases are shared with TRBD1. The V segment lost 7 bases and the J segment 5 bases; nucleotides outside the gene matches: 10. The CDR3 extends over 15 amino acids. In germline, CDR1 is MNHEY, CDR2 SVGAGI. CDR3 in DNA: TGTGCCAGCACCCCTCGGACAGGGTTGAACAATGAGCAGTTCTTC. Residues: CASTPRTGLNNEQFF.

This rearrangement joins TRBV5-1 to TRBJ2-5; D is perhaps TRBD1 (5 bases). The CDR3 spans 16 residues. Germline CDR1 and CDR2: SGHRS and YFSETQ. Trimming removed 4 bases from V and 0 bases from J, with 16 bases in between. The CDR3 spells CASSVGPGSDQETQYF. CDR3 sequence (DNA): TGCGCCAGCAGCGTGGGGCCCGGGTCTGACCAAGAGACCCAGTACTTC.

The V call is TRBV9, the J call TRBJ1-4; perhaps TRBD1 as D (6 bases). Between the trimmed V and J ends, which lost 10 bases and 5 bases, there was a span of 9 bases. The CDR3 consists of 11 residues. Germline CDR1 reads SGDLS; CDR2 reads YYNGEE. Here the CDR3 reads CASGVNEKLFF. In DNA form, the CDR3 reads TGTGCCTCAGGGGTCAATGAAAAACTGTTTTTT. The full variable domain, completed using reference TRBV9 and TRBJ1-4, is DSGVTQTPKHLITATGQRVTLRCSPRSGDLSVYWYQQSLDQGLQFLIQYYNGEERAKGNILERFSAQQFPDLHSELNLSSLELGDSALYFCASGVNEKLFFGSGTQLSVL.

This chain links TRBV5-1 with TRBJ1-4, with D tentatively TRBD1 (6 bases). Trimming removed 3 bases at V and 2 bases at J, with 11 bases between. From germline, CDR1 is SGHRS and CDR2 YFSETQ. The CDR3 has 15 amino acids. CDR3 residues: CASSSSGGTNEKLFF. Written as DNA, the CDR3 is TGCGCCAGCAGCTCGTCGGGGGGCACTAATGAAAAACTGTTTTTT.

The chain employs TRBV19 and TRBJ1-6; the D is unclear. The V end was cut by 10 bases, the J end by 5 bases, with 18 bases between. CDR1 and CDR2 (germline): LNHDA, SQIVND (reference sequence). The CDR3 covers 15 residues. The DNA of the CDR3 is TGTGCCACAAAAACCCTCGGGGTAAATAATTCACCCCTCCACTTT. It is translated as CATKTLGVNNSPLHF.

The CDR3 loop is CASSILENTGELFF. The CDR3 bases are TGTGCCAGCAGCATACTAGAGAACACCGGGGAGCTGTTTTTT. The chain couples TRBV6-5 to TRBJ2-2; the D gene is possibly TRBD2 (5 bases). The CDR3 is made up of 14 amino acids. Germline V gene lookup returns CDR1 MNHEY and CDR2 SVGAGI. The germline V and J ends were trimmed by 6 bases and 1 base, with 9 bases remaining between them.

This clone was counted once. The chain recombines TRBV5-6 with TRBJ2-5; 9 nucleotides match TRBD2. Germline CDR1 and CDR2: SGHDT and YYEEEE. The CDR3 has 16 residues. V lost 2 bases to trimming and J lost 2 bases; unmatched junction nucleotides: 7. Here the CDR3 DNA reads TGTGCCAGCAGCTTATCTAGCGGGGTAGTTCAAGAGACCCAGTACTTC. Its translation: CASSLSSGVVQETQYF.

The gene calls are TRBV7-6 and TRBJ1-1, with D possibly matching TRBD1 (6 bases). The CDR3 is 15 residues long. The V gene lost 5 bases and the J gene lost 0 bases, with 13 bases spanning the gap. Germline V CDR1 and CDR2: SGHVS, FNYEAQ. Here the CDR3 reads CASSETGIMNTEAFF. In nucleotides, the CDR3 is TGTGCCAGCAGCGAAACAGGGATTATGAACACTGAAGCTTTCTTT.

This chain links TRBV4-1 with TRBJ1-6, with D possibly TRBD1 on 5 matching bases. Deletions cut 4 bases from V and 9 bases from J, with 16 bases between. This CDR3 has 15 residues. Germline loops: CDR1 MGHRA, CDR2 YSYEKL. CDR3 sequence reads: CASSPVWGAVSPLHF. CDR3 in DNA: TGCGCCAGCAGCCCGGTGTGGGGCGCAGTTTCACCCCTCCACTTT.

This clone was seen a single time. The chain couples TRBV5-4 to TRBJ1-4, with D perhaps matching TRBD1 (5 bases). This CDR3 has 14 amino acids. Germline CDR1 reads SGHNT; CDR2 reads YYREEE (reference sequence). Trimming removed 1 base at V and 3 bases at J, with 7 bases between. This chain's CDR3 is CASSLRQPNEKLFF. The DNA of the CDR3 is TGTGCCAGCAGCTTGAGACAGCCTAATGAAAAACTGTTTTTT.

The CDR3 region has the DNA TGCGCCAGCAGCTCGACAATAACACTAGCGGGGGGGATTTACAATGAGCAGTTCTTC. This encodes CASSSTITLAGGIYNEQFF. This chain uses TRBV5-1 with TRBJ2-1, with TRBD2 matching over 13 bases. Germline assignment: CDR1 SGHRS and CDR2 YFSETQ. J was trimmed by 4 bases and V by 3 bases; bases with no gene match: 13. The CDR3 contains 19 residues.